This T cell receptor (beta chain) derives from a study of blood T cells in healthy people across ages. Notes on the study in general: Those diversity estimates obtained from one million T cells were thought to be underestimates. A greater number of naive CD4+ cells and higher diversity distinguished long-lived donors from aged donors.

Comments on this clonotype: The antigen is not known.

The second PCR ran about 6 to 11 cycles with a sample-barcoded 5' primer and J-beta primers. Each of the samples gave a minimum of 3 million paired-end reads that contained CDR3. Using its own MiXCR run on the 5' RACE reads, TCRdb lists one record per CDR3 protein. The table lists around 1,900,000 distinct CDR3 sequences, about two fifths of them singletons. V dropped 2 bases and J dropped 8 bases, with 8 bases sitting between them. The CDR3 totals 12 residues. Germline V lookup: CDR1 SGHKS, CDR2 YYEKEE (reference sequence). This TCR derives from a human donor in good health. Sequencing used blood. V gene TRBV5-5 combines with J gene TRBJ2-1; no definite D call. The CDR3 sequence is CASSFTLDEQFF. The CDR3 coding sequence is TGTGCCAGCAGCTTTACCCTGGATGAGCAGTTCTTC.